This is a list of T cell receptor beta chains from one sample in a study of CXCR3-negative and CXCR3-positive naive CD8 T cells. TCRdb reprocessed the 5' RACE reads and keeps a single row for each CDR3 protein, giving no DNA. The sample's table shows under 90,000 distinct CDR3 sequences. The sample was naive CXCR3+ CD8+ T cells from blood. Receptors originate from a human donor in good health. Some clones in this sample may be carry-over from other donors' samples. Both conserved end residues are part of each CDR3.

v_gene: TRBV7-9; j_gene: TRBJ1-1; CDR3aa: CASSHDRGLGSTEAFF
v_gene: TRBV4-1; j_gene: TRBJ2-7; CDR3aa: CASSRGTSDLNYEQYF
v_gene: TRBV28; j_gene: TRBJ2-7; CDR3aa: CASSLYREPLEQYF
v_gene: TRBV27; j_gene: TRBJ2-4; CDR3aa: CASSSADSRDIQYF
v_gene: TRBV7-7; j_gene: TRBJ2-1; CDR3aa: CASSSLPGVGDEQFF
v_gene: TRBV5-1; j_gene: TRBJ1-4; CDR3aa: CASSRTELPGTGWMGTANEKLFF
v_gene: TRBV12-3/TRBV12-4; j_gene: TRBJ1-2; CDR3aa: CASSLNYGYTF
v_gene: TRBV4-1; j_gene: TRBJ2-1; CDR3aa: CASSQDDGLAGIYNEQFF
v_gene: TRBV11-1; j_gene: TRBJ2-1; CDR3aa: CASSLVTSGVDEQFF
v_gene: TRBV6-5; j_gene: TRBJ2-4; CDR3aa: CASSYSSTGGLAKNIQYF
v_gene: TRBV14; j_gene: TRBJ2-3; CDR3aa: CASSQGPGGTDTQYF
v_gene: TRBV4-1; j_gene: TRBJ1-1; CDR3aa: CASSPSEGENTEAFF
v_gene: TRBV21-1; j_gene: TRBJ2-7; CDR3aa: CASSKLTSGGGNEQYF
v_gene: TRBV7-9; j_gene: TRBJ2-7; CDR3aa: CANSGQATYEQYF
v_gene: TRBV6-6; j_gene: TRBJ1-5; CDR3aa: CASSWGTATSFNQPQHF
v_gene: TRBV4-1; j_gene: TRBJ1-1; CDR3aa: CASSPGRGFVPEAFF
v_gene: TRBV27; j_gene: TRBJ2-2; CDR3aa: CASSLWGGNTGELFF
v_gene: TRBV6-2/TRBV6-3; j_gene: TRBJ1-5; CDR3aa: CASSSVGQPQHF
v_gene: TRBV13; j_gene: TRBJ2-2; CDR3aa: CASSPGAGGPTNTGELFF
v_gene: TRBV5-1; j_gene: TRBJ2-1; CDR3aa: CASSFGGDEQFF
v_gene: TRBV7-6; j_gene: TRBJ2-1; CDR3aa: CASSRRTASSYNEQFF
v_gene: TRBV12-5; j_gene: TRBJ1-2; CDR3aa: CASGLDDRVHYGYTF
v_gene: TRBV19; j_gene: TRBJ2-2; CDR3aa: CASMREHTGELFF
v_gene: TRBV7-2; j_gene: TRBJ1-1; CDR3aa: CASSLGRNVRNTEAFF
v_gene: TRBV29-1; j_gene: TRBJ2-3; CDR3aa: CSVEGALDRDTQYF
v_gene: TRBV7-6; j_gene: TRBJ2-7; CDR3aa: CASSPYGQGFAYEQYF
v_gene: TRBV19; j_gene: TRBJ2-1; CDR3aa: CASSLLTSSSSNEQFF
v_gene: TRBV13; j_gene: TRBJ2-7; CDR3aa: CASSSISGASSYEQYF
v_gene: TRBV20-1; j_gene: TRBJ2-7; CDR3aa: CSARGAGDWHEQYF
v_gene: TRBV27; j_gene: TRBJ2-1; CDR3aa: CASSPNPSMDRNNEQFF
v_gene: TRBV27; j_gene: TRBJ2-1; CDR3aa: CASSLSGAQSNEQFF
v_gene: TRBV28; j_gene: TRBJ2-5; CDR3aa: CASSLSETKETQYF
v_gene: TRBV2; j_gene: TRBJ2-5; CDR3aa: CASSSSGGPQETQYF
v_gene: TRBV7-8; j_gene: TRBJ2-7; CDR3aa: CASSLYARARGYSSYEQYF
v_gene: TRBV19; j_gene: TRBJ1-5; CDR3aa: CASSIDLITGGRNQPQHF
v_gene: TRBV25-1; j_gene: TRBJ2-1; CDR3aa: CASRQGSVNEQFF
v_gene: TRBV13; j_gene: TRBJ2-7; CDR3aa: CASRLAGENYEQYF
v_gene: TRBV6-2/TRBV6-3; j_gene: TRBJ1-3; CDR3aa: CASSPPPPRTIYF
v_gene: TRBV6-6; j_gene: TRBJ2-7; CDR3aa: CASSYVRGISYEQYF
v_gene: TRBV29-1; j_gene: TRBJ1-2; CDR3aa: CSVEFLRGTQKNPYGYTF
v_gene: TRBV6-5; j_gene: TRBJ2-5; CDR3aa: CASSYSAGGPMETQYF
v_gene: TRBV29-1; j_gene: TRBJ1-1; CDR3aa: CSVEGPVGQEIEAFF
v_gene: TRBV9; j_gene: TRBJ2-2; CDR3aa: CASSNDRVLVGELFF
v_gene: TRBV29-1; j_gene: TRBJ1-1; CDR3aa: CSVDLGGVEMNTEAFF
v_gene: TRBV9; j_gene: TRBJ2-7; CDR3aa: CASRPEGEYEQYF
v_gene: TRBV5-1; j_gene: TRBJ2-7; CDR3aa: CASSTQGIRSYEHYF
v_gene: TRBV23-1; j_gene: TRBJ1-4; CDR3aa: CASSQNRGREVLFF
v_gene: TRBV6-5; j_gene: TRBJ1-5; CDR3aa: CASGQYSNQPQHF
v_gene: TRBV28; j_gene: TRBJ2-3; CDR3aa: CASSLWRGQGATDTQYF
v_gene: TRBV7-9; j_gene: TRBJ2-7; CDR3aa: CASSLGQGYRYEQYF
v_gene: TRBV12-3/TRBV12-4; j_gene: TRBJ1-2; CDR3aa: CASRTGGLAYGYTF
v_gene: TRBV20-1; j_gene: TRBJ2-1; CDR3aa: CSAREGGLSGGHEQFF